This T cell receptor (beta chain) was identified in a study of blood T cell repertoires in COVID-19 (dated by TCRdb to about 2020). For the wider study: Samples from collaborators originated in the United States, Italy and Spain and spanned both the acute and convalescent phases of COVID-19. A freely available public database, intended as a resource for researchers studying the immune response to SARS-CoV-2, is where the repertoires were released. The prospective study material was composed of cDNA or gDNA derived from T cells, B-cell-depleted T cells, or PBMCs. The dataset comprised deeply sampled blood TCRbeta repertoires from subjects exposed to, actively infected with, or recovered from COVID-19. The sample metadata nearly always contained a de-identified subject ID, COVID-19 status, age in years and sex. Where HLA class I and class II types were available, the types were taken from metadata supplied by the sample provider, not from assay-based typing. The samples were drawn from the first 160 participants of the ongoing ImmuneRACE study and from over 950 subjects provided by 6 global collaborators. On the study overall, not on this receptor specifically: The quantity of clinical and demographic metadata differed by source and by participant and was supplied without curation.

Enrolling through a virtual design, the prospective study's participants ranged in age from about 18 to 89 years and lived across roughly 24 United States geographic areas. To assign participants to cohorts, the prospective study relied on clinical history that participants themselves reported in a screening survey and a study questionnaire. Each participant in the prospective study had whole blood, serum and a nasopharyngeal or oropharyngeal swab collected by mobile phlebotomists. Prospective study participants could optionally give additional blood draws and questionnaires over a roughly two-month period. Before DNA extraction, blood samples from the prospective study were shipped at room temperature or frozen. The CDR1 and CDR2 encoded by the germline V gene are SGHTA and FQGNSA. V is cut back by 6 bases and J by 5 bases, with 13 bases in the junction unmatched. Spanning cysteine to phenylalanine, the CDR3 consists of 16 amino acids. The read is trimmed to its CDR3 DNA, 48 bases read in frame from base 1.

TCRbeta CDR3 regions were amplified from genomic DNA using the immunoSEQ Assay, a bias-controlled multiplex PCR. The paper's data handling went like this. Within the assay, amplification of reference gene primers was used to estimate how many nucleated cells each sample contained. To quantify the absolute abundance of each unique TCRbeta CDR3 rearrangement, sequence reads were collapsed and filtered. For each sample, productive Simpson clonality was calculated as the square root of Simpson's diversity index across productive rearrangements. TCRdb re-hosts the immuneACCESS table, in-frame sequences only. Its copies lack some clones; in the studies checked, an unresolved V gene accounts for under half of them, and the cause for the rest is not known. The V and J calls and clone size were taken over from that table, and D and trimming were inferred from the DNA. In this sample the table shows about 250,000 clones, 65% to 90% of which occur a single time. The ten biggest clones cover approximately 9.6% of the sample.

About this clone: Its antigen has not been determined. No base qualities exist here, and no much larger clone lies one base off it.

What was sequenced was PBMCs or T cells enriched from blood (not recorded which). The TCR originated in a woman between 45 and 60 years old with acute COVID-19. The V and J segments used are TRBV7-2 and TRBJ2-5; the central 9 bases match TRBD2. The CDR3 loop reads CASSSPQRGVGETQYF. The bases are TGTGCCAGCAGTTCACCCCAGCGGGGGGTGGGGGAGACCCAGTACTTC. Reference TRBV7-2 and TRBJ2-5 genes cover what lies past the CDR3, so the full variable domain is GAGVSQSPSNKVTEKGKDVELRCDPISGHTALYWYRQSLGQGLEFLIYFQGNSAPDKSGLPSDRFSAERTGGSVSTLTIQRTQQEDSAVYLCASSSPQRGVGETQYFGPGTRLLVL.